These 13 T cell receptor beta chains originate from one sample sequenced in a study of CD8+ T cells in alopecia areata. Sequencing used cDNA as its template, made by extracting RNA and reverse transcribing it. Sequencing was performed with immunoSEQ multiplex PCR; in TCRdb, only in-frame clones are kept and a portion is missing. The table has about 82,000 clones, roughly half seen once. Source material: NKG2D-high CD8+ T cells sorted from blood. The receptors stem from a human donor with alopecia areata.

This clone was seen more than once but under ten times. The genes are TRBV29-1 and TRBJ2-5; 7 bases are a match to TRBD2. The CDR3 is 12 amino acids. CDR1 and CDR2 (germline): SQVTM, ANQGSEA. The V gene end was trimmed by 1 base and the J gene end by 5 bases; junction bases not matched to a gene: 1. CDR3 amino acids: CSVEAGGETQYF. As DNA, the CDR3 is TGCAGCGTTGAAGCCGGGGGGGAGACCCAGTACTTC.

The chain employs TRBV2 and TRBJ2-2, with D perhaps TRBD1 (6 bases). The CDR3 consists of 13 residues. Per the germline V gene, CDR1 is SNHLY and CDR2 is FYNNEI. Trimming cost V 4 bases and J 7 bases, with 10 bases left between them. The CDR3, as DNA: TGTGCCAGCAGTGTCAGAGGGGGCGGGGAGCTGTTTTTT. Its protein is CASSVRGGGELFF.

Only a few counts were recorded for this clone. The chain links TRBV6-1 to TRBJ1-5; D unclear. The CDR3 totals 15 residues. Trimming pared 3 bases from V and 2 bases from J, leaving 11 bases between. Germline values: CDR1 MNHNS, CDR2 SASEGT. The CDR3 DNA sequence: TGTGCCAGCAGTGATTGGATATCTGGCAATCAGCCCCAGCATTTT. It encodes CASSDWISGNQPQHF.

The gene calls are TRBV7-2 and TRBJ2-1, with D tentatively TRBD2 (5 bases). Between the trimmed V and J ends, which lost 5 bases and 9 bases, there was a span of 11 bases. The CDR3 runs 12 residues. Germline CDR1 reads SGHTA; CDR2 reads FQGNSA. The DNA for the CDR3 is TGTGCCAGCAGCCCGGACTGGAGTGAGCAGTTCTTC. It codes for CASSPDWSEQFF.

The chain is built from TRBV7-6 and TRBJ1-1; a weak D match, TRBD1 (5 bases). The CDR3 loop spans 14 amino acids. The V and J ends lost 5 bases and 1 base respectively, with 11 bases between them. The germline V gene has CDR1 SGHVS and CDR2 FNYEAQ. The CDR3 sequence is CASSPNTGNTEAFF. The DNA for the CDR3 is TGTGCCAGCAGCCCAAATACAGGGAACACTGAAGCTTTCTTT.

The chain employs TRBV5-1 and TRBJ2-1, with 9 bases aligning to TRBD2. Unmatched junction bases numbered 10, after V lost 4 bases and J lost 2 bases. The CDR3 loop spans 17 amino acids. CDR1 and CDR2 (germline): SGHRS, YFSETQ. The CDR3 DNA reads TGCGCCAGCAGCCTACGAAAGGTAGCGGGGGCCTACAATGAGCAGTTCTTC. Protein product: CASSLRKVAGAYNEQFF.

The chain joins TRBV4-3 to TRBJ2-2; no definite D call. Trimming took 1 base from V and 6 from J, leaving 15 bases between them. The CDR3 has 16 amino acids. The V gene's germline CDR1 is LGHNA and CDR2 YSLEER. CDR3 DNA: TGCGCCAGCAGCCAAGGGGCTGCCCTTATTTCCGGGGAGCTGTTTTTT. Its protein is CASSQGAALISGELFF.

CDR3 residues: CASSLVLDPSLAQYF. The CDR3 DNA follows: TGTGCCAGCAGCTTAGTTTTGGATCCGTCGTTGGCGCAGTATTTT. V usage is TRBV7-8 and J usage is TRBJ2-3; D remains ambiguous. CDR1 is SGHVS, CDR2 FQNEAQ, per germline. The CDR3 has 15 amino acids. Trimming left V 1 base short and J 10 bases short, with 18 bases between.

V gene TRBV29-1 combines with J gene TRBJ2-1; TRBD1 or TRBD2 may be the D gene (5 bases each). Per the germline V gene, CDR1 is SQVTM and CDR2 is ANQGSEA. The CDR3 length is 13 residues. The V end lost 7 bases, the J end lost 9 bases, and 19 bases lay between the germline ends. The CDR3 reads CSALLGAELEQFF. The CDR3 DNA reads as TGCAGCGCCCTACTAGGGGCGGAGCTTGAGCAGTTCTTC.

This sequence joins TRBV9 and TRBJ1-2; 7 bases are a match to TRBD1. Per germline, CDR1 SGDLS and CDR2 YYNGEE. Trimming took 3 bases from V and 3 from J; bases not matched to a gene: 8. The CDR3 loop spans 15 amino acids. CDR3 nucleotides: TGTGCCAGCAGCGGATACAGGGGTTCAGACTATGGCTACACCTTC. This encodes CASSGYRGSDYGYTF.

This clone has just one count. V is TRBV11-2 and J is TRBJ1-2; TRBD1 aligns across 7 bases. The CDR3 extends over 15 amino acids. Germline-derived CDR1 and CDR2 are SGHAT and FQNNGV. Unmatched junction bases numbered 5, after V lost 0 bases and J lost 4 bases. The CDR3 sequence: CASSLDRQGVYGYTF. The DNA for the CDR3 is TGTGCCAGCAGCTTAGATCGACAGGGCGTCTATGGCTACACCTTC.

The chain joins TRBV28 to TRBJ2-7; D gene uncertain. This CDR3 has 13 amino acids. Trimming left V 4 bases short and J 0 bases short, with 7 bases between. Germline V gives CDR1 MDHEN, CDR2 SYDVKM. The CDR3 sequence is CASSSRSSYEQYF. CDR3 DNA: TGTGCCAGCAGTTCCCGTAGCTCCTACGAGCAGTACTTC. Using reference TRBV28 and TRBJ2-7 for the parts outside the CDR3, the full variable domain is DVKVTQSSRYLVKRTGEKVFLECVQDMDHENMFWYRQDPGLGLRLIYFSYDVKMKEKGDIPEGYSVSREKKERFSLILESASTNQTSMYLCASSSRSSYEQYFGPGTRLTVT.

This clone appeared a few times. This chain connects TRBV15 to TRBJ2-3; possible D gene TRBD2, 5 bases. CDR1 and CDR2 from the germline V gene are LNHNV and YYDKDF (reference sequence). This CDR3 spans 14 amino acids. Trimming took 0 bases from V and 7 from J, leaving 11 bases between them. CDR3 in DNA: TGTGCCACCAGCAGAGATCGGACTGATCATACGCAGTATTTT. Translated: CATSRDRTDHTQYF.